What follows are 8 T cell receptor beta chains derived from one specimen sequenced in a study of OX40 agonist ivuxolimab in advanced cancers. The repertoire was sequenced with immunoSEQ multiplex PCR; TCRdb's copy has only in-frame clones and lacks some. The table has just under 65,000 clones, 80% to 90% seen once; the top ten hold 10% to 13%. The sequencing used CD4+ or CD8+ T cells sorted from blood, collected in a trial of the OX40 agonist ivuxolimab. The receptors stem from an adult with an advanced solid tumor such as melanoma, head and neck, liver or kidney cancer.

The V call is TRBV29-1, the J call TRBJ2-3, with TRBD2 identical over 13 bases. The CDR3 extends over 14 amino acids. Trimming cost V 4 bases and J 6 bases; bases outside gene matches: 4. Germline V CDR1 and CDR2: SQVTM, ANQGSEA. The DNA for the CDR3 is TGCAGCGTTGTAGGGACTAGCGGGACCGATACGCAGTATTTT. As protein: CSVVGTSGTDTQYF.

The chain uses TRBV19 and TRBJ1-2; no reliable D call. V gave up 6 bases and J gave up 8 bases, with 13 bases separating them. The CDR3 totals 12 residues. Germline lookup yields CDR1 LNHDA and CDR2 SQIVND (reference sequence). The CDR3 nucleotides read TGTGCCAGTAGCGAGCGGTCGGACGGCTACACCTTC. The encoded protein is CASSERSDGYTF.

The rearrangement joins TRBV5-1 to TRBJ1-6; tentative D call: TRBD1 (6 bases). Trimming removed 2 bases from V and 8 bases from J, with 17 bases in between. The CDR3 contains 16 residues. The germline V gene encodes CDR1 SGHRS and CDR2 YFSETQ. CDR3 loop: CASSFRAGGLDSPLHF. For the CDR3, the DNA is TGCGCCAGCAGCTTTCGGGCGGGGGGGCTGGATTCACCCCTCCACTTT. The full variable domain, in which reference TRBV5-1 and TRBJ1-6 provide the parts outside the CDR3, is KAGVTQTPRYLIKTRGQQVTLSCSPISGHRSVSWYQQTPGQGLQFLFEYFSETQRNKGNFPGRFSGRQFSNSRSEMNVSTLELGDSALYLCASSFRAGGLDSPLHFGNGTRLTVT.

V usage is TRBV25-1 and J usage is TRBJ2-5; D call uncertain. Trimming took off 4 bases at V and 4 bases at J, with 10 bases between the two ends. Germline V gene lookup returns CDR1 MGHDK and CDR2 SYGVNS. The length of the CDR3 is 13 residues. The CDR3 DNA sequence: TGTGCCAGCAGTGGATGGCGACGAGAGACCCAGTACTTC. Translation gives CASSGWRRETQYF. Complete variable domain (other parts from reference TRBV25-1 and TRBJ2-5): EADIYQTPRYLVIGTGKKITLECSQTMGHDKMYWYQQDPGMELHLIHYSYGVNSTEKGDLSSESTVSRIRTEHFPLTLESARPSHTSQYLCASSGWRRETQYFGPGTRLLVL.

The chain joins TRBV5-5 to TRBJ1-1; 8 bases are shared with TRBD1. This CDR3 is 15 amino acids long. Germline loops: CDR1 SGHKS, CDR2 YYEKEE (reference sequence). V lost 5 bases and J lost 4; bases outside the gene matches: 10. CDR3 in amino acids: CASRTIQGAPTEAFF. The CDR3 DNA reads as TGTGCCAGCAGAACTATTCAGGGGGCGCCCACTGAAGCTTTCTTT.

In DNA form, the CDR3 reads TGTGCCAGCAGCTTAGAGGGACTAGCAATTACCCAGTACTTC. Its protein is CASSLEGLAITQYF. The rearrangement links TRBV7-8 to TRBJ2-5; TRBD2 aligns across 9 bases. The CDR3 is 14 residues long. Germline V gene sequence: CDR1 SGHVS, CDR2 FQNEAQ. V lost 1 base, J lost 8 bases, and 5 bases stayed unmatched.

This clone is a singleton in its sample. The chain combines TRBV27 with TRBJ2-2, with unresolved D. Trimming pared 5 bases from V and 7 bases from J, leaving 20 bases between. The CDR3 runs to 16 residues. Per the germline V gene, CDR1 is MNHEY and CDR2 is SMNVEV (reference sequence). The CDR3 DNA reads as TGTGCCAGCAGTCCAGCTCGCTTTGGTCTGGGCGGGGAGCTGTTTTTT. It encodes CASSPARFGLGGELFF.

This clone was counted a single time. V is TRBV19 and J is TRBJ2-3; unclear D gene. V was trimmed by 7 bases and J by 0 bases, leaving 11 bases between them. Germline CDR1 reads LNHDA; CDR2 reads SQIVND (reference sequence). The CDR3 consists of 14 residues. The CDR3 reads CASTIGHSTDTQYF. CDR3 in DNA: TGTGCCAGTACAATCGGGCACAGCACAGATACGCAGTATTTT.